These T cell receptor beta chains were read from a single sample in a study of cytotoxic CD8 clonotypes in ibrutinib-treated CLL. Using immunoSEQ multiplex PCR, the repertoire was profiled, and TCRdb retains in-frame clones only, with some absent. This repertoire shows some 61,000 clones, about two thirds found once; its top ten account for approximately 5%. The input for sequencing was PBMCs, taken after 12 months of ibrutinib treatment. These TCRs come from a human donor with chronic lymphocytic leukemia. Each CDR3 is given with its conserved first and last residue. D genes are given only for firm matches. Size values are once, few and many counts, or a class for expanded clones, and some rows have none.

TRBV4-3,-,-,CASSQRGTTPWTEAFF
TRBV1,-,-,CTSSQTLSGTEPYEQYF
TRBV2,TRBD1,-,CASSGTGGRNTIYF
TRBV25-1,-,-,CASSATVGGPYGYTF
TRBV18,-,-,CASSPLEPNTGELFF
TRBV7-9,-,few,CASSPVGGGYTF
TRBV11-2,-,-,CASSLGWGEQYF
TRBV27,TRBD1,few,CASSLAGTGDGYTF
TRBV5-1,-,-,CASSLGGAGDEKLFF
TRBV11-2,-,-,CASSLGAYEQYF
TRBV7-2,-,-,CASSLSSGINEKLFF
TRBV5-4,-,few,CASSARGGGTGYGYTF
TRBV6-5,-,-,CASSYSGTQSGNTIYF
TRBV7-6,-,few,CASSPGQLYEQFF
TRBV27,-,-,CASTTAGGASRNEKLFF
TRBV7-8,-,-,CASSLTAGRSEQFF
TRBV5-1,-,-,CASSPDGSYEQYF
TRBV5-6,-,-,CASSLLLTSNQPQHF
TRBV30,-,-,CAWNLLAEAFF
TRBV30,TRBD2,once,CAWSTLAGGETQYF
TRBV11-3,-,once,CASSFREDTQYF
TRBV6-4,TRBD1,few,CASSDATRDRGNERENTEAFF
TRBV28,-,-,CASSFMRFGELFF
TRBV28,-,-,CASSLLPGSNTGELFF
TRBV15,TRBD1,-,CATSRDSTHTGGFGTQYF
TRBV9,-,once,CASSTGPHQETQYF
TRBV5-6,-,once,CASNWGGGSYEQYF
TRBV6-5,-,-,CASSYSIPTEAFF
TRBV30,TRBD1,few,CAWSWTGLNTEAFF
TRBV4-3,-,-,CASSQDRRGYEQYF
TRBV18,TRBD1,-,CASSPQGLNTIYF
TRBV4-3,-,-,CASSQDTGGGPYGYTF
TRBV6-1,TRBD1,-,CASSFENRGGQPQHF
TRBV6-6,-,-,CASSYTPPGMVDEQYF
TRBV7-2,-,once,CASSSGGQRQETQYF
TRBV7-9,TRBD1,few,CASSQTDRASGYTF
TRBV2,-,few,CASSEPFAEAFF
TRBV9,-,-,CASSVLPAVADTNSPLHF
TRBV6-1,-,-,CASSPDRTSHEQYF
TRBV7-2,TRBD1,-,CASSLGGTEKNIQYF
TRBV25-1,-,-,CASSDLRGREGEKLFF
TRBV5-8,TRBD1,large,CASSATGTGVSGYTF
TRBV2,-,-,CASSPDTITEAFF
TRBV28,TRBD1,few,CASSLLGQGGEKLFF
TRBV11-2,-,many,CASSLAGTNVLTF
TRBV7-2,-,-,CASSRQRDSPLHF